The 24 T cell receptor beta chains below all came from one sample that was sequenced in a study of T cell clones after liver transplantation. Repertoires were generated with immunoSEQ multiplex PCR, while TCRdb's copy carries only in-frame clones and drops some. The table shows roughly 49,000 clones, with 65% to 80% occurring only once. The source was CD4+ T cells from blood, collected around 4.5 years after liver transplant. Every receptor here comes from a human patient who received a liver transplant. Some T cells may be graft donor cells.

The V call is TRBV11-2, the J call TRBJ2-7; weak D call: TRBD2 (5 bases). This CDR3 is 15 amino acids long. The V end lost 4 bases, the J end lost 6 bases, and 19 bases lay between the germline ends. Per germline, CDR1 SGHAT and CDR2 FQNNGV. The CDR3 sequence is CASSSPFRGLAEQYF. The CDR3 bases are TGTGCCAGCAGCTCCCCCTTTAGAGGGTTGGCCGAGCAGTACTTC.

The gene calls are TRBV10-3 and TRBJ1-4, with TRBD1 matching over 8 bases. CDR1 and CDR2 from the germline V gene are ENHRY and SYGVKD. The CDR3 is 13 residues long. V gave up 8 bases and J gave up 1 base; unmatched junction bases: 0. The CDR3 here is CAIGQGTNEKLFF. CDR3 DNA sequence: TGTGCCATCGGACAGGGAACTAATGAAAAACTGTTTTTT.

The chain recombines TRBV7-9 with TRBJ2-3; the match to TRBD2 covers 7 bases. J gave up 5 bases and V 1 base, and 6 bases lay outside the gene matches. The CDR3 consists of 15 residues. Germline CDR1 reads SEHNR; CDR2 reads FQNEAQ (reference sequence). The CDR3 loop reads CASSLVSREGDTQYF. For the CDR3, the DNA is TGTGCCAGCAGCTTAGTTTCCAGGGAGGGAGATACGCAGTATTTT.

This chain connects TRBV6-6 to TRBJ1-5; D is undetermined. Germline V gene sequence: CDR1 MNHNY, CDR2 SVGAGI (reference sequence). V was cut by 0 bases and J by 0 bases, with 9 bases left in between. The CDR3 has 16 residues. The CDR3: CASSYSGGYSNQPQHF. CDR3 nucleotide sequence: TGTGCCAGCAGTTACTCTGGCGGTTATAGCAATCAGCCCCAGCATTTT.

This clone has just one count. The rearrangement joins TRBV6-5 to TRBJ1-6, with D perhaps TRBD1 (5 bases). The germline V gene encodes CDR1 MNHEY and CDR2 SVGAGI. V lost 5 bases, J lost 6 bases, and 14 bases lay in between. The length of the CDR3 is 15 residues. The CDR3 DNA is TGTGCCAGCAGTGGGGCCTCCGTGGGTAATTCACCCCTCCACTTT. It translates to CASSGASVGNSPLHF.

The rearrangement links TRBV6-1 to TRBJ2-7; the D gene is possibly TRBD2 (6 bases). V lost 1 base and J 5 bases, leaving 9 bases between the germline ends. The V gene's germline CDR1 is MNHNS and CDR2 SASEGT. This CDR3 has 13 amino acids. The CDR3 sequence: CASSEDRGNEQYF. CDR3 nucleotide sequence: TGTGCCAGCAGTGAAGACCGGGGGAACGAGCAGTACTTC.

This clone was detected only a few times. The chain has TRBV15 and TRBJ2-3; TRBD2 matches 11 bases. J was trimmed by 2 bases and V by 1 base; bases with no gene match: 8. In germline, CDR1 is LNHNV, CDR2 YYDKDF (reference sequence). The CDR3 is 18 amino acids. The CDR3 sequence: CATSRAPSSGGTTDTQYF. The CDR3 coding sequence is TGTGCCACCAGCAGAGCCCCTTCTAGCGGGGGGACCACAGATACGCAGTATTTT.

This chain connects TRBV7-9 to TRBJ2-1; no reliable D call. Deletions cut 5 bases from V and 2 bases from J, with 13 bases between. Germline-derived CDR1 and CDR2 are SEHNR and FQNEAQ (reference sequence). This CDR3 has 15 residues. CDR3 bases: TGTGCCAGCAGCCGGACGGCAGAAACCTACAATGAGCAGTTCTTC. Encoded protein: CASSRTAETYNEQFF. The full variable domain, in which reference TRBV7-9 and TRBJ2-1 provide the parts outside the CDR3, is DTGVSQNPRHKITKRGQNVTFRCDPISEHNRLYWYRQTLGQGPEFLTYFQNEAQLEKSRLLSDRFSAERPKGSFSTLEIQRTEQGDSAMYLCASSRTAETYNEQFFGPGTRLTVL.

This clone was found a few times. V is TRBV30 and J is TRBJ2-7, with D possibly matching TRBD1 (6 bases). Germline CDR1 reads GTSNPN; CDR2 reads SVGIG (reference sequence). Trimming took 0 bases from V and 3 from J, leaving 12 bases between them. The CDR3 length is 14 residues. The CDR3 loop reads CAWSVGTLHYEQYF. The DNA of the CDR3 is TGTGCCTGGAGTGTCGGGACACTGCACTACGAGCAGTACTTC.

V and J are TRBV4-2 and TRBJ1-2, with D uncertain. Trimming stripped 0 bases from V and 3 bases from J, with 14 bases between. The CDR3 covers 16 residues. Germline-derived CDR1 and CDR2 are LGHNA and YNFKEQ. The CDR3 reads CASSQEGRYLDYGYTF. The CDR3 coding sequence is TGTGCCAGCAGCCAAGAAGGCCGGTACCTAGACTATGGCTACACCTTC.

This sequence joins TRBV10-3 and TRBJ2-7; D may match TRBD1 or TRBD2 (5 bases each). The CDR3 runs to 13 residues. V lost 5 bases to trimming and J lost 7 bases, with 15 bases between them. Germline-derived CDR1 and CDR2 are ENHRY and SYGVKD. The CDR3 protein is CAISSGEGREQYF. DNA of the CDR3: TGTGCCATCAGTTCTGGAGAGGGACGAGAGCAGTACTTC.

V is TRBV18 and J is TRBJ2-1, with 10 bases matching TRBD1. The germline V gene encodes CDR1 KGHSH and CDR2 LQKENI. The V gene end was trimmed by 4 bases and the J gene end by 5 bases; junction bases not matched to a gene: 5. The CDR3 sequence is 15 residues long. CDR3 region: CASSRDRGANNEQFF. In DNA, the CDR3 is TGTGCCAGCTCACGGGACAGGGGCGCAAACAATGAGCAGTTCTTC.

CDR3 residues: CASSIAGGPLGPSTDTQYF. DNA for the CDR3: TGTGCCAGCAGCATAGCGGGGGGCCCTTTGGGCCCTAGCACAGATACGCAGTATTTT. The chain employs TRBV5-6 and TRBJ2-3; 10 nucleotides agree with TRBD2. Per the germline V gene, CDR1 is SGHDT and CDR2 is YYEEEE. The CDR3 length is 19 residues. Germline trimming cut 4 bases from V and 0 bases from J; bases unmatched to any gene: 14. The variable domain in full, with the rest retrieved from reference TRBV5-6 and TRBJ2-3, is DAGVTQSPTHLIKTRGQQVTLRCSPKSGHDTVSWYQQALGQGPQFIFQYYEEEERQRGNFPDRFSGHQFPNYSSELNVNALLLGDSALYLCASSIAGGPLGPSTDTQYFGPGTRLTVL.

This clone was detected a few times. J is TRBJ2-7 and V is TRBV19; D possibly corresponds to TRBD2 (6 bases). The CDR3 consists of 14 residues. V was trimmed by 4 bases and J by 1 base, leaving 11 bases between them. Germline V gene lookup returns CDR1 LNHDA and CDR2 SQIVND (reference sequence). The CDR3 region is CASSNEGRSYEQYF. The CDR3 DNA follows: TGTGCCAGTAGTAATGAGGGGAGGTCCTACGAGCAGTACTTC.

This clone was observed a handful of times. The J gene is TRBJ2-3, the V gene TRBV4-2; tentatively, D is TRBD1 or TRBD2 (5 bases each). The CDR3 totals 13 residues. Germline values: CDR1 LGHNA, CDR2 YNFKEQ. Trimming left V 3 bases short and J 5 bases short, with 9 bases between. DNA for the CDR3: TGTGCCAGCAGCCAGGGGGTCGAAGATACGCAGTATTTT. Translation: CASSQGVEDTQYF.

J is TRBJ2-3 and V is TRBV6-4; 9 nucleotides line up with TRBD2. V lost 11 bases to trimming and J lost 4 bases; unmatched junction nucleotides: 16. CDR3 size: 16 residues. Germline V lookup: CDR1 MRHNA, CDR2 SNTAGT. CDR3 region: CARPREGGPPPDTQYF. DNA for the CDR3: TGTGCCCGACCGCGGGAGGGGGGGCCGCCGCCAGATACGCAGTATTTT.

The V call is TRBV14, the J call TRBJ1-3; 7 nucleotides align to TRBD1. From germline, CDR1 is SGHDN and CDR2 FVKESK. The length of the CDR3 is 16 residues. With 5 bases clipped from V and 0 bases from J, the junction kept 7 bases outside the gene matches. The CDR3 bases are TGTGCCAGCAGCATACAGGGGATAAGCTCTGGAAACACCATATATTTT. Protein sequence: CASSIQGISSGNTIYF.

The V gene is TRBV7-9, the J gene TRBJ2-4, with D uncertain. The germline V and J ends were trimmed by 5 bases and 6 bases, with 11 bases remaining between them. The germline V gene has CDR1 SEHNR and CDR2 FQNEAQ (reference sequence). The CDR3 runs 13 residues. The CDR3 spells CASSPPELNIQYF. In nucleotides, the CDR3 is TGTGCCAGCAGCCCTCCAGAGTTAAACATTCAGTACTTC.

This clone has just a few counts. The CDR3 loop is CSVEVGTEAFF. The CDR3, as DNA: TGCAGCGTTGAAGTGGGGACTGAAGCTTTCTTT. This rearrangement joins TRBV29-1 to TRBJ1-1; D is ambiguous. The CDR3 is made up of 11 amino acids. CDR1 is SQVTM and CDR2 is ANQGSEA in the germline V gene. Trimming shortened V by 1 base and J by 5 bases, and 5 bases separated the two germline ends.

The DNA for the CDR3 is TGTGCCAGCAGTTTTACAGGGGGCACAGATACGCAGTATTTT. Translating it yields CASSFTGGTDTQYF. The chain carries TRBV28 and TRBJ2-3, with 7 nucleotides matching TRBD1. The V gene's germline CDR1 is MDHEN and CDR2 SYDVKM. The CDR3 has 14 amino acids. The ends lost 3 bases at V and 1 base at J; junction bases unmatched: 1.

The chain carries TRBV7-8 and TRBJ2-2, with 7 positions matching TRBD1. After removal of 3 bases from V and 5 bases from J, the junction contained 6 bases not matched to a gene. The germline V gene has CDR1 SGHVS and CDR2 FQNEAQ. The CDR3 has 15 amino acids. The CDR3 spells CASSFLGTATGELFF. Written as DNA, the CDR3 is TGTGCCAGCAGCTTCTTGGGGACAGCGACCGGGGAGCTGTTTTTT.

This clone was found once. This sequence joins TRBV4-2 and TRBJ1-1, with 8 nucleotides matching TRBD1. The V gene's germline CDR1 is LGHNA and CDR2 YNFKEQ. The CDR3 length is 14 residues. V dropped 3 bases and J dropped 6; count of bases not matched to a gene: 6. This chain's CDR3 is CASSHGQGSAEAFF. CDR3 sequence (DNA): TGTGCCAGCAGCCATGGACAGGGTTCAGCTGAAGCTTTCTTT.

The chain has TRBV7-9 and TRBJ1-2; perhaps TRBD1 as D (5 bases). Germline CDR1 SEHNR, CDR2 FQNEAQ (reference sequence). V gave up 5 bases and J gave up 4 bases, with 20 bases separating them. The CDR3 contains 16 residues. The CDR3 DNA is TGTGCCAGCAGCCAAATCCGGGGCCCCAATCCCTATGGCTACACCTTC. Protein product: CASSQIRGPNPYGYTF.

V gene TRBV5-6 combines with J gene TRBJ1-2; D is uncertain. Germline CDR1 and CDR2: SGHDT and YYEEEE. Trimming shortened V by 0 bases and J by 8 bases, and 14 bases separated the two germline ends. The CDR3 loop spans 14 amino acids. CDR3 residues: CASSLEHLRTGYTF. CDR3 nucleotides: TGTGCCAGCAGCTTGGAACACCTCAGGACGGGCTACACCTTC.